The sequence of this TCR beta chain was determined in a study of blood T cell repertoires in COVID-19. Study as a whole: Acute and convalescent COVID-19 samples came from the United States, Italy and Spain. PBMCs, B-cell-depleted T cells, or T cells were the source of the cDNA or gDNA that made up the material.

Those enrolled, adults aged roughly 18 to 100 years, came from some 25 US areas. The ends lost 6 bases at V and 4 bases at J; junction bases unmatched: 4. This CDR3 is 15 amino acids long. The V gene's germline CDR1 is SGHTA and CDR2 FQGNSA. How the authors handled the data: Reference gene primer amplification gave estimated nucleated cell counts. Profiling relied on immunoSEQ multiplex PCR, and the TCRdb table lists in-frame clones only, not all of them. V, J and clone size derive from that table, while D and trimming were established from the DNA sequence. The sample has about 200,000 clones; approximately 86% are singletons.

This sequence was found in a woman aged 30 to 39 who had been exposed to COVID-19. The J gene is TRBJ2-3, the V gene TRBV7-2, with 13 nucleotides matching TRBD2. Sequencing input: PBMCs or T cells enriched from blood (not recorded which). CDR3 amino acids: CASSRTSGGPDTQYF. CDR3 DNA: TGTGCCAGCAGTCGGACTAGCGGGGGACCAGATACGCAGTATTTT. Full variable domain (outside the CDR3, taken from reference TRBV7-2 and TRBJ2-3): GAGVSQSPSNKVTEKGKDVELRCDPISGHTALYWYRQSLGQGLEFLIYFQGNSAPDKSGLPSDRFSAERTGGSVSTLTIQRTQQEDSAVYLCASSRTSGGPDTQYFGPGTRLTVL.